These 12 T cell receptor beta chains came from one sample sequenced in a study of OX40 agonist ivuxolimab in advanced cancers. Repertoires were generated with immunoSEQ multiplex PCR, while TCRdb's copy carries only in-frame clones and drops some. Of roughly 38,000 clones listed, 80% to 90% are singletons. The sequencing used CD4+ or CD8+ T cells sorted from blood, collected in a trial of the OX40 agonist ivuxolimab. The origin of the receptors is an adult with an advanced solid tumor such as melanoma, head and neck, liver or kidney cancer.

The chain uses TRBV4-3 and TRBJ1-2; D unresolved. From germline, CDR1 is LGHNA and CDR2 YSLEER. CDR3 length: 14 residues. Trimming took 0 bases from V and 3 from J, leaving 8 bases between them. CDR3 sequence reads: CASSQEFPDYGYTF. CDR3 coding DNA: TGCGCCAGCAGCCAAGAGTTCCCAGACTATGGCTACACCTTC.

V usage is TRBV9 and J usage is TRBJ1-3; 7 bases line up with TRBD1. The junction had 10 bases not matched to a gene; V was cut back by 4 bases and J by 0 bases. The CDR3 has 17 amino acids. Looked up from germline, CDR1 is SGDLS and CDR2 is YYNGEE. The CDR3 nucleotides are TGTGCCAGCAGCCCCCTGGACAGGACGTACTCTGGAAACACCATATATTTT. Translated, it gives CASSPLDRTYSGNTIYF.

This chain uses TRBV5-1 with TRBJ2-2; 7 nucleotides line up with TRBD1. Germline CDR1 is SGHRS and CDR2 is YFSETQ. Trimming removed 4 bases from V and 6 bases from J; junction bases left unmatched: 6. This CDR3 is built from 14 residues. CDR3 DNA sequence: TGCGCCAGCAGCGATTTACAGGGGTCCGGGGAGCTGTTTTTT. Translation: CASSDLQGSGELFF. The variable domain in full, with the rest retrieved from reference TRBV5-1 and TRBJ2-2, is KAGVTQTPRYLIKTRGQQVTLSCSPISGHRSVSWYQQTPGQGLQFLFEYFSETQRNKGNFPGRFSGRQFSNSRSEMNVSTLELGDSALYLCASSDLQGSGELFFGEGSRLTVL.

The chain joins TRBV9 to TRBJ2-5, with 8 bases lining up with TRBD1. Germline lookup yields CDR1 SGDLS and CDR2 YYNGEE. V dropped 0 bases and J dropped 6; count of bases not matched to a gene: 10. This CDR3 region has 16 residues. The CDR3 nucleotides read TGTGCCAGCAGCGTAGCGACGGACAGGGCCCCGCAGACCCAGTACTTC. The encoded protein is CASSVATDRAPQTQYF.

The chain has TRBV7-9 and TRBJ2-5; unclear D gene. Germline V gene sequence: CDR1 SEHNR, CDR2 FQNEAQ (reference sequence). The CDR3 sequence is 14 residues long. V gave up 1 base and J gave up 3 bases, with 9 bases separating them. The CDR3 protein is CASSLVYGKETQYF. CDR3 bases: TGTGCCAGCAGCTTAGTGTACGGCAAAGAGACCCAGTACTTC.

This chain links TRBV28 with TRBJ2-1; 7 positions match TRBD1. Germline V CDR1 and CDR2: MDHEN, SYDVKM. The CDR3 runs 14 residues. Trimming cost V 4 bases and J 4 bases; bases outside gene matches: 4. The CDR3 is CASSSGTVYNEQFF. As DNA, the CDR3 is TGTGCCAGCAGTTCCGGGACAGTATACAATGAGCAGTTCTTC. Full variable domain (remainder filled in from reference TRBV28 and TRBJ2-1): DVKVTQSSRYLVKRTGEKVFLECVQDMDHENMFWYRQDPGLGLRLIYFSYDVKMKEKGDIPEGYSVSREKKERFSLILESASTNQTSMYLCASSSGTVYNEQFFGPGTRLTVL.

This clone appeared a few times. V usage is TRBV25-1 and J usage is TRBJ1-5; D gene ambiguous. Germline V gene sequence: CDR1 MGHDK, CDR2 SYGVNS. The CDR3 is made up of 13 amino acids. V lost 2 bases, J lost 9 bases, and 11 bases lay in between. CDR3 bases: TGTGCCAGCAGTGAAAGCCCGCATACGCCCCAGCATTTT. The encoded protein is CASSESPHTPQHF.

The chain has TRBV2 and TRBJ2-3, with 8 bases that match TRBD2. Unmatched junction bases numbered 5, after V lost 4 bases and J lost 2 bases. The CDR3 contains 15 residues. Germline V CDR1 and CDR2: SNHLY, FYNNEI. The CDR3 DNA reads TGTGCCAGCAGTGCAGGGCGGGAGGTCACAGATACGCAGTATTTT. Its translation is CASSAGREVTDTQYF. The full variable domain, rest sourced from reference TRBV2 and TRBJ2-3, is EPEVTQTPSHQVTQMGQEVILRCVPISNHLYFYWYRQILGQKVEFLVSFYNNEISEKSEIFDDQFSVERPDGSNFTLKIRSTKLEDSAMYFCASSAGREVTDTQYFGPGTRLTVL.

This clone was found a few times. V gene TRBV30 combines with J gene TRBJ2-5; TRBD1 matches 7 bases. The CDR3 is 13 residues long. Per germline, CDR1 GTSNPN and CDR2 SVGIG (reference sequence). The J segment lost 5 bases and the V segment lost 2 bases, leaving 5 bases of the junction unmatched. The CDR3 DNA follows: TGTGCCTGGAGTAAGACAGGGCAGGAGACCCAGTACTTC. This translates into CAWSKTGQETQYF.

The V gene is TRBV6-5, the J gene TRBJ1-1; D is unresolved. The CDR3 contains 13 residues. V lost 5 bases to trimming and J lost 6 bases, with 13 bases between them. Germline CDR1 reads MNHEY; CDR2 reads SVGAGI. In nucleotides, the CDR3 is TGTGCCAGCAGTGTCGACCGGATCGCTGAAGCTTTCTTT. Translated: CASSVDRIAEAFF.

The V gene is TRBV6-1, the J gene TRBJ1-2, with D possibly matching TRBD1 (5 bases). V shed 3 bases and J shed 2 bases, with 16 bases lying between them. The length of the CDR3 is 16 residues. CDR1 and CDR2 (germline): MNHNS, SASEGT. CDR3: CASSDRGGLGNYGYTF. The CDR3 nucleotides read TGTGCCAGCAGTGACCGCGGGGGGTTGGGGAACTATGGCTACACCTTC.

The rearrangement uses TRBV7-6 and TRBJ1-1; D possibly corresponds to TRBD1 (6 bases). The CDR3 totals 14 residues. Germline CDR1 reads SGHVS; CDR2 reads FNYEAQ. The V end lost 6 bases, the J end lost 0 bases, and 11 bases lay between the germline ends. The CDR3 loop is CASSTGHVNTEAFF. CDR3 sequence (DNA): TGTGCCAGCAGTACGGGACACGTGAACACTGAAGCTTTCTTT.